The rows below give T cell receptor beta chains drawn from one sample of a study of cytomegalovirus exposure and HLA in healthy donors. Using immunoSEQ multiplex PCR, the repertoire was profiled, and TCRdb retains in-frame clones only, with some absent. The sample holds 90,000 to 110,000 clones, 86% seen once. The sequenced sample consisted of PBMCs. All receptors derive from a woman aged 18-29 years in good health and CMV-seropositive. Each CDR3 is given with its conserved first and last residue. A D gene is named only where the DNA matches it firmly. Expanded clones are given a class, and other clones once, few, many or no size at all.

d_call j_call clone_size v_call cdr3_aa cdr3_nt
. TRBJ1-1 . TRBV9 CASSVGGNLNTEAFF TGTGCCAGCAGCGTAGGAGGGAATTTGAACACTGAAGCTTTCTTT
TRBD2 TRBJ2-5 . TRBV9 CASSVAGEETQYF TGTGCCAGCAGCGTGGCGGGAGAAGAGACCCAGTACTTC
. TRBJ2-3 . TRBV9 CASTTGGGEQRTQYF TGTGCCAGCACCACAGGGGGAGGGGAGCAGCGCACGCAGTATTTT
. TRBJ1-3 . TRBV28 CASTARRGNTIYF TGTGCCAGTACAGCTCGGCGTGGAAACACCATATATTTT
TRBD1 TRBJ2-1 . TRBV7-9 CASSEGQGRRNEQFF TGTGCCAGCAGCGAAGGACAGGGGAGGCGCAATGAGCAGTTCTTC
. TRBJ2-1 . TRBV6-5 CASSYLGGTAINEQFF TGTGCCAGCAGTTACTTAGGGGGAACAGCGATCAATGAGCAGTTCTTC
TRBD1 TRBJ1-1 . TRBV28 CASSPAGGAQTEAFF TGTGCCAGCAGTCCCGCAGGGGGCGCCCAAACTGAAGCTTTCTTT
. TRBJ2-4 . TRBV6-5 CASSYALAGSKNIQYF TGTGCCAGCAGTTACGCCCTAGCTGGGTCCAAAAACATTCAGTACTTC
TRBD1 TRBJ2-7 . TRBV27 CASSLTGGSYEQYF TGTGCCAGCAGTTTGACAGGGGGGTCCTACGAGCAGTACTTC
TRBD2 TRBJ2-1 . TRBV9 CASSGTSGVYNEQFF TGTGCCAGCAGCGGAACTAGCGGGGTATACAATGAGCAGTTCTTC
TRBD1 TRBJ1-5 . TRBV2 CASSDGRGQVQPQHF TGTGCCAGCAGTGATGGCAGGGGGCAGGTTCAGCCCCAGCATTTT
TRBD1 TRBJ1-4 . TRBV5-5 CASSPPGGGDEKLFF TGTGCCAGCAGCCCGCCGGGAGGGGGCGATGAAAAACTGTTTTTT
. TRBJ2-3 . TRBV5-1 CASSSGQITDTQYF TGCGCCAGCAGCTCCGGACAGATCACAGATACGCAGTATTTT
. TRBJ2-4 . TRBV5-6 CASSLKLAPSDIQYF TGTGCCAGCAGCTTGAAACTAGCCCCCAGCGACATTCAGTACTTC
. TRBJ1-5 . TRBV15 CATSPVYSNQPQHF TGTGCCACCAGCCCGGTTTATAGCAATCAGCCCCAGCATTTT
TRBD1 TRBJ2-7 once TRBV6-1 CASRPGTGGTYEQYF TGTGCCAGCAGACCCGGGACAGGGGGGACCTACGAGCAGTACTTC
. TRBJ2-7 . TRBV28 CASSFVQGGSYEQYF TGTGCCAGCAGTTTCGTTCAGGGAGGTTCCTACGAGCAGTACTTC
. TRBJ1-2 . TRBV28 CASSSPSSLTF TGTGCCAGCAGTTCCCCCTCCTCCCTCACCTTC
TRBD2 TRBJ2-3 . TRBV2 CASSMRGGFTDTQYF TGTGCCAGCAGTATGCGGGGGGGGTTCACAGATACGCAGTATTTT
. TRBJ2-3 . TRBV11-3 CASSLRFLWGLSTDTQYF TGTGCCAGCAGCTTAAGGTTCCTTTGGGGCCTAAGCACAGATACGCAGTATTTT
TRBD1 TRBJ2-1 . TRBV29-1 CSAGRPQGAGNEQFF TGCAGCGCTGGAAGGCCTCAGGGGGCGGGCAATGAGCAGTTCTTC
TRBD2 TRBJ2-3 . TRBV10-3 CAISESTSGREYF TGTGCCATCAGTGAGTCGACTAGCGGGAGGGAGTATTTT
. TRBJ2-7 few TRBV6-5 CASRRTRSSYEQYF TGTGCCAGCAGGAGGACACGTAGCTCCTACGAGCAGTACTTC
TRBD1 TRBJ1-5 . TRBV28 CASSLTGVAQPQHF TGTGCCAGCAGTTTGACAGGGGTTGCGCAGCCCCAGCATTTT
TRBD1 TRBJ2-1 . TRBV19 CASSFRDRGGNEQFF TGTGCCAGTAGTTTCCGGGACAGGGGCGGCAATGAGCAGTTCTTC
. TRBJ1-1 . TRBV15 CATSREGVDTEAFF TGTGCCACCAGCAGAGAAGGAGTAGACACTGAAGCTTTCTTT
. TRBJ1-1 once TRBV10-1 CASSESRTSNTEAFF TGCGCCAGCAGTGAGTCTAGGACATCGAACACTGAAGCTTTCTTT
. TRBJ2-7 few TRBV28 CASSLQGSYEQYF TGTGCCAGCAGTTTACAGGGATCCTACGAGCAGTACTTC
TRBD1 TRBJ1-1 once TRBV27 CASSDRGVTEAFF TGTGCCAGCAGCGACAGGGGGGTTACTGAAGCTTTCTTT
TRBD2 TRBJ2-1 . TRBV5-1 CASSLAGRGANNEQFF TGCGCCAGCAGCTTGGCCGGGCGGGGGGCGAACAATGAGCAGTTCTTC
. TRBJ2-2 . TRBV7-6 CASSLNFGSTGELFF TGTGCCAGCAGCTTAAATTTCGGGTCCACCGGGGAGCTGTTTTTT
TRBD1 TRBJ2-7 . TRBV11-3 CASSLQGEQYF TGTGCCAGCAGCCTACAGGGGGAGCAGTACTTC
TRBD1 TRBJ2-1 . TRBV29-1 CSVGGDRRSSYNEQFF TGCAGCGTTGGGGGGGACAGGCGAAGCTCCTACAATGAGCAGTTCTTC
. TRBJ2-3 . TRBV29-1 CSVVPPTRGTDTQYF TGCAGCGTTGTCCCCCCCACCCGCGGCACAGATACGCAGTATTTT
TRBD1 TRBJ1-2 . TRBV19 CASSIAFGTGDGYTF TGTGCCAGTAGTATCGCCTTCGGGACAGGAGATGGCTACACCTTC
. TRBJ1-2 few TRBV6-1 CASSEGGLYGYTF TGTGCCAGCAGTGAGGGGGGGTTGTATGGCTACACCTTC
. TRBJ2-3 . TRBV7-3 CASSYSGGTDTQYF TGTGCCAGCAGCTATTCGGGGGGCACAGATACGCAGTATTTT
. TRBJ2-1 . TRBV9 CASSAAQGRDEQFF TGTGCCAGCAGTGCGGCCCAGGGGAGGGATGAGCAGTTCTTC
. TRBJ2-5 . TRBV16 CASSQAAGQETQYF TGTGCCAGCAGCCAAGCTGCAGGACAAGAGACCCAGTACTTC
. TRBJ1-2 . TRBV27 CASSLSSGGNYGYTF TGTGCCAGCAGTTTATCTTCCGGAGGAAACTATGGCTACACCTTC
TRBD1 TRBJ2-7 . TRBV5-1 CASSLARDRGSYEQYF TGCGCCAGCAGCTTGGCCCGGGACAGGGGCTCCTACGAGCAGTACTTC
. TRBJ2-1 few TRBV6-4 CASSDNSHNEQFF TGTGCCAGCAGTGACAACAGCCACAATGAGCAGTTCTTC
. TRBJ1-1 . TRBV28 CASSLLGQASMNTEAFF TGTGCCAGCAGTTTACTGGGGCAGGCGTCAATGAACACTGAAGCTTTCTTT
TRBD1 TRBJ1-2 . TRBV5-4 CASSLPGQGIRRDGYTF TGTGCCAGCAGCTTGCCGGGACAGGGTATCCGACGGGATGGCTACACCTTC
TRBD1 TRBJ2-7 . TRBV18 CASSPRLGQYFYEQYF TGTGCCAGCTCGCCACGTCTGGGACAGTACTTTTACGAGCAGTACTTC
. TRBJ1-2 . TRBV4-2 CASSQDLEGVYGYTF TGTGCCAGCAGCCAAGATCTAGAGGGAGTCTATGGCTACACCTTC
. TRBJ2-2 . TRBV5-1 CASSSDSHLTGELFF TGCGCCAGCAGTTCAGACAGCCACCTAACCGGGGAGCTGTTTTTT
. TRBJ2-2 . TRBV6-5 CASSYVEGATGELFF TGTGCCAGCAGTTACGTAGAGGGCGCGACCGGGGAGCTGTTTTTT
. TRBJ2-4 . TRBV5-6 CASSRQVEDKNIQYF TGTGCCAGCAGCAGACAGGTCGAGGACAAAAACATTCAGTACTTC
TRBD2 TRBJ2-3 . TRBV6-1 CASSEGKWAGGTDTQYF TGTGCCAGCAGTGAAGGGAAATGGGCGGGGGGCACAGATACGCAGTATTTT
. TRBJ1-2 . TRBV28 CASSPTGEGKSYGYTF TGTGCCAGCAGTCCAACTGGGGAGGGGAAAAGTTATGGCTACACCTTC
. TRBJ2-7 . TRBV5-1 CASSLAGLGAGREQYF TGCGCCAGCAGCTTGGCCGGGTTGGGGGCAGGTAGGGAGCAGTACTTC
. TRBJ2-7 . TRBV11-1 CASSLVRDSYEQYF TGTGCCAGCAGCTTAGTAAGAGACAGCTACGAGCAGTACTTC